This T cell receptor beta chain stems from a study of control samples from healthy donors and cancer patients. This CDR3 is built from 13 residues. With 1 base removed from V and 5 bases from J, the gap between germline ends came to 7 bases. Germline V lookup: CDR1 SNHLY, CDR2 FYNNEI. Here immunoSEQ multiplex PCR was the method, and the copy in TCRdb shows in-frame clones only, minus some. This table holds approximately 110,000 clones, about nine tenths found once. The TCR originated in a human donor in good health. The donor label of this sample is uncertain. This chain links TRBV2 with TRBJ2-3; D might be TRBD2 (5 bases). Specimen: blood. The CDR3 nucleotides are TGTGCCAGCAGTGAAGTTCGGGGAGATACGCAGTATTTT. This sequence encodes CASSEVRGDTQYF.